This T cell receptor beta chain derives from a study of regulatory T cells in long-lasting Graves disease. To make TCR beta libraries, researchers used iRepertoire HTBI primers and Arm-PCR of CDR3 regions. Authors' data handling: Looking across samples, the authors found about 62 TRBV and approximately 13 TRBJ segments. TCRdb used MiXCR to reprocess the multiplex PCR reads, holding one entry per CDR3 protein. The V and J calls, along with clone size, are taken from TCRdb and not from the paper's own processing. The sample has some 450,000 distinct CDR3 sequences, around 20% seen once. A word on this clonotype: Its antigen is as yet unknown.

Findings of the study overall: TRBV28 was favored in persistent disease, as were TRBJ1-2 and TRBJ2-5.

V was cut by 6 bases and J by 4 bases, with 12 bases left in between. The CDR3 spans 13 residues. The germline V gene has CDR1 SNHLY and CDR2 FYNNEI. Regarding time point: persistent/refractory GD, antithyroid drugs over 5 years with positive TRAb. Extracted PBMC RNA gave rise to the TCR library. The patient group derived from an endocrinology department in Xi'an, China. The J gene is TRBJ2-5, the V gene TRBV2; no clear D gene. The TCR originated in a female donor with Graves disease. The sample was peripheral blood mononuclear cells (PBMCs), taken when the disease was refractory, from a patient treated with antithyroid drugs. CDR3 coding DNA: TGTGCCAGCAGCATCCTACCGGGAGAGACCCAGTACTTC. It is translated as CASSILPGETQYF.